This paragraph covers one T cell receptor (beta chain) sequence. The sample is drawn from a study of control samples from healthy donors and cancer patients. Germline lookup yields CDR1 SGHTA and CDR2 FQGNSA. This CDR3 has 13 amino acids. V lost 5 bases and J lost 2; bases outside the gene matches: 3. The protocol was immunoSEQ multiplex PCR, while the TCRdb copy is restricted to in-frame clones and leaves out a portion. In the table there are approximately 150,000 clones, over 85% of which are singletons. The clonotype comes from a man younger than 35 in good health. Sequenced input: blood. The chain uses TRBV7-2 and TRBJ2-7; 7 positions agree with TRBD1. DNA for the CDR3: TGTGCCAGCAGCATCGGGACAGCCTACGAGCAGTACTTC. This gives the protein CASSIGTAYEQYF.